The 10 T cell receptor beta chains below come from one sample, sequenced in a study of T cells in Graves' hyperthyroidism and ophthalmopathy. RNA transcripts provided the source from which TCR beta CDR3 regions were amplified. The HTBI primer set drove a first-round RT-PCR of the TCR CDR3. TCRdb re-analysed the multiplex PCR reads in MiXCR, keeping a single row per CDR3 protein. Of 600,000 to 650,000 distinct CDR3 sequences in the sample, 15% to 20% were seen once. The sample consisted of blood. Receptor source: a woman in her thirties with Graves' hyperthyroidism.

The rearrangement joins TRBV3-1 to TRBJ2-5, with D perhaps matching TRBD1 (6 bases). Trimming shortened V by 10 bases and J by 4 bases, and 16 bases separated the two germline ends. This CDR3 comprises 13 residues. CDR1 is LGHDT, CDR2 YNNKEL, per germline (reference sequence). Written as DNA, the CDR3 is TGTGCCACTTCACAGGGTACCGGAGAGACCCAGTACTTC. Translation gives CATSQGTGETQYF.

This clonotype was seen repeatedly, ten times or more. This chain joins TRBV25-1 and TRBJ2-1, with D perhaps matching TRBD1 (5 bases). In germline, CDR1 is MGHDK, CDR2 SYGVNS. The V end was cut by 3 bases, the J end by 10 bases, with 16 bases between. The CDR3 contains 14 residues. The CDR3 nucleotides are TGTGCCAGCAGTGAGATAGGGGCAGAATGGGAGCAGTTCTTC. Its translation is CASSEIGAEWEQFF.

This clonotype was seen at least ten times. The genes are TRBV7-2 and TRBJ2-7, with D perhaps matching TRBD2 (5 bases). The germline CDR1 and CDR2 sequences are SGHTA and FQGNSA. The CDR3 is made up of 12 amino acids. Trimming cost V 7 bases and J 4 bases, with 11 bases left between them. The CDR3 protein is CASTRPGYEQYF. The CDR3 DNA follows: TGTGCCAGCACCCGGCCGGGGTACGAGCAGTACTTC.

CDR3 loop: CASSMMGGSYYEQYF. The CDR3 bases are TGTGCCAGCTCGATGATGGGGGGCAGTTACTACGAGCAGTACTTC. The chain has TRBV7-9 and TRBJ2-7; either TRBD1 or TRBD2 may fit D (6 bases each). The germline V gene encodes CDR1 SEHNR and CDR2 FQNEAQ (reference sequence). V lost 8 bases to trimming and J lost 3 bases, with 20 bases between them. This CDR3 comprises 15 residues. Looking up the rest from reference TRBV7-9 and TRBJ2-7 gives the full variable domain: DTGVSQNPRHKITKRGQNVTFRCDPISEHNRLYWYRQTLGQGPEFLTYFQNEAQLEKSRLLSDRFSAERPKGSFSTLEIQRTEQGDSAMYLCASSMMGGSYYEQYFGPGTRLTVT.

In its sample, this clonotype was seen a few times. CDR3 nucleotides: TGCGCCAGCAGCTTGCCAGGGACAGAGACCCAGTACTTC. Amino acid sequence: CASSLPGTETQYF. This chain joins TRBV5-1 and TRBJ2-5; D is tentatively TRBD1 or TRBD2 (5 bases each). The ends were cut back, 1 base at V and 4 bases at J, with 8 bases in the middle. CDR3 length: 13 amino acids. Germline V gives CDR1 SGHRS, CDR2 YFSETQ.

On this clonotype itself: A far larger clone is just one base off, so this is likely a read error. The gene calls are TRBV7-7 and TRBJ2-6; tentatively, D is TRBD1 (5 bases). The CDR3 is 14 residues long. Germline-derived CDR1 and CDR2 are SSHAT and FNYEAQ (reference sequence). The CDR3, as DNA: TGTGCTAGCAGCCCAAGCTCTGGGGCCAACGACCTGACTTTC. Translated: CASSPSSGANDLTF.

This clonotype was detected many times. The chain is built from TRBV5-6 and TRBJ1-1; D gene uncertain. Germline assignment: CDR1 SGHDT and CDR2 YYEEEE. The CDR3 covers 12 residues. Trimming took 2 bases from V and 4 from J, leaving 6 bases between them. CDR3 region: CASSFTSTEAFF. The CDR3, as DNA: TGTGCCAGCAGCTTTACGAGCACTGAAGCTTTCTTT.

This clonotype has at least ten counts. The chain carries TRBV12-3 or TRBV12-4 and TRBJ2-7, with TRBD1 matching over 7 bases. V dropped 1 base and J dropped 5; count of bases not matched to a gene: 5. This CDR3 is 14 amino acids long. The CDR3 region has the DNA TGTGCCAGCAGTTTAGGAGGGGGCTACCACGAGCAGTACTTC. Protein: CASSLGGGYHEQYF.

Here the CDR3 reads CATSRAYRDEQPQHF. DNA for the CDR3: TGTGCCACCAGCAGAGCGTACAGGGATGAGCAGCCCCAGCATTTT. This chain links TRBV15 with TRBJ1-5; TRBD1 might be the D (6 bases). Looked up from germline, CDR1 is LNHNV and CDR2 is YYDKDF (reference sequence). The CDR3 consists of 15 residues. Trimming cost V 1 base and J 7 bases, with 14 bases left between them.

This clonotype was picked up many times. The chain is built from TRBV11-2 and TRBJ2-5; maybe TRBD1 (5 bases). From germline, CDR1 is SGHAT and CDR2 FQNNGV. This CDR3 region has 14 residues. Trimming stripped 2 bases from V and 5 bases from J, with 12 bases between. DNA of the CDR3: TGTGCCAGCAGCTTAATCTCCAGGGCGGAGACCCAGTACTTC. This encodes CASSLISRAETQYF.